The clone carrying this TCR beta chain has a count of ten or more. This CDR3 has 10 amino acids. Trimming left V 2 bases short and J 8 bases short, with 6 bases between. From germline, CDR1 is DFQATT and CDR2 SNEGSKA (reference sequence). The data originate from a study of T-cell reconstitution after alpha-beta-depleted transplantation in children. A TCRbeta library incorporating unique molecular identifiers was prepared. TCRdb recomputed calls from the PCR reads with MiXCR, one row per CDR3 protein. Of 200,000 to 250,000 distinct CDR3 sequences in the sample, 9.5% to 15% were seen once. The V call is TRBV20-1, the J call TRBJ1-2; D remains ambiguous. Sequenced here: PBMCs from the stem cell graft donor, sampled from the stem cell graft. The source of this sequence is a human donor who donated a stem cell graft to a child with acute lymphoblastic leukemia. CDR3 DNA sequence: TGCAGTGCTAGATATGAGGGCTACACCTTC. Its translation: CSARYEGYTF.